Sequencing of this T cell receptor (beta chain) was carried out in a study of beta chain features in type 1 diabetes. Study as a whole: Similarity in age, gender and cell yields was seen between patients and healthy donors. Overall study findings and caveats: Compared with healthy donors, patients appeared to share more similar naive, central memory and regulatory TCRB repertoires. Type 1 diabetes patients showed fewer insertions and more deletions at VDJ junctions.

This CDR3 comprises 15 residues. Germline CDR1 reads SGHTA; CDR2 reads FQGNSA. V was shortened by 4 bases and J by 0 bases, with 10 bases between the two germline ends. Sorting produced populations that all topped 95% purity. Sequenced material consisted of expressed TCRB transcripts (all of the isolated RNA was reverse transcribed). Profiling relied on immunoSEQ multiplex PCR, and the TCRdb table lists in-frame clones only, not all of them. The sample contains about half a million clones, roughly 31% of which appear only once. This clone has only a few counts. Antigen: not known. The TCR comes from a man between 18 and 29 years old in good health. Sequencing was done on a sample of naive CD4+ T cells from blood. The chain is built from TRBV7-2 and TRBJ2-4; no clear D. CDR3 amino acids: CASSSLPIAKNIQYF. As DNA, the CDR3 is TGTGCCAGCAGCTCCCTCCCGATAGCCAAAAACATTCAGTACTTC.